The source of this TCR beta chain is a study of blood T cell repertoires in COVID-19. Across the whole study: Sites in the United States, Italy and Spain provided acute and convalescent COVID-19 samples. PBMCs, B-cell-depleted T cells, or T cells provided the cDNA or gDNA that made up the material.

This CDR3 has 14 residues. CDR1 is GTSNPN and CDR2 is SVGIG in the germline V gene (reference sequence). J lost 6 bases, V lost 2 bases, and 3 bases had no gene match. Original handling: Amplification of reference gene primers provided the estimated nucleated cell counts. Libraries were prepared by immunoSEQ multiplex PCR; TCRdb keeps only in-frame clonotypes and omits some of them. D and trimming were read from the DNA, whereas the V and J calls and clone size are those reported in that table. The profile shows about 150,000 clones, about four fifths of them singletons. What was sequenced was peripheral blood. The clonotype comes from a woman aged 80 or over with acute or convalescent COVID-19. The genes are TRBV30 and TRBJ1-6; 8 nucleotides match TRBD1. CDR3 amino acids: CAWSSGGRNSPLHF. CDR3 DNA sequence: TGTGCCTGGAGTTCAGGGGGCCGTAATTCACCCCTCCACTTT.